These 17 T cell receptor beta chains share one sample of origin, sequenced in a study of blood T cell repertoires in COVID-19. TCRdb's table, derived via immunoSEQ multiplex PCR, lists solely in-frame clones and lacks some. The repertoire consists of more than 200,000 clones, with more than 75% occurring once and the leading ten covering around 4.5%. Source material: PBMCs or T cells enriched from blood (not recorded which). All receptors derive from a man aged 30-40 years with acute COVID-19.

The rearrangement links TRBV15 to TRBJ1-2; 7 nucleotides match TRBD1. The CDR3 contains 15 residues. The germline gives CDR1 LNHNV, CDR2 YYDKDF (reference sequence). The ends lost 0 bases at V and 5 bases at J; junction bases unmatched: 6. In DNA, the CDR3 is TGTGCCACCAGCAGAGAACGGACAGGAGGGTATGGCTACACCTTC. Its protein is CATSRERTGGYGYTF.

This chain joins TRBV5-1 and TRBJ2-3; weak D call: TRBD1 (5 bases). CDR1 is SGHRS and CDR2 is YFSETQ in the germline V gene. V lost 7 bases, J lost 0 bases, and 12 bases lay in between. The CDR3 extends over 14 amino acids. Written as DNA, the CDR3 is TGCGCCAGCCGCGTAGGGGATAGCACAGATACGCAGTATTTT. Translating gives CASRVGDSTDTQYF. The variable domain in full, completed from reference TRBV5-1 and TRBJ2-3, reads KAGVTQTPRYLIKTRGQQVTLSCSPISGHRSVSWYQQTPGQGLQFLFEYFSETQRNKGNFPGRFSGRQFSNSRSEMNVSTLELGDSALYLCASRVGDSTDTQYFGPGTRLTVL.

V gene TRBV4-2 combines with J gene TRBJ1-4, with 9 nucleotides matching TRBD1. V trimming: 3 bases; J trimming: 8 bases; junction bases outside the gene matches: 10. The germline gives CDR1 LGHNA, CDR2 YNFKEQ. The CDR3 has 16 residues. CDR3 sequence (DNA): TGTGCCAGCAGCCAGATGGGGGACAGGGTGAAAGAAAAACTGTTTTTT. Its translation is CASSQMGDRVKEKLFF.

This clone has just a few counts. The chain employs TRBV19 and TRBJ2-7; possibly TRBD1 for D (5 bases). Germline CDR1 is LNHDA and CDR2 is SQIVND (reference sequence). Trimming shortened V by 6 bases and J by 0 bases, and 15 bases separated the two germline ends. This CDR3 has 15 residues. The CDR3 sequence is CASRSATDLSYEQYF. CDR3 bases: TGTGCCAGTAGATCGGCGACAGATCTCTCCTACGAGCAGTACTTC.

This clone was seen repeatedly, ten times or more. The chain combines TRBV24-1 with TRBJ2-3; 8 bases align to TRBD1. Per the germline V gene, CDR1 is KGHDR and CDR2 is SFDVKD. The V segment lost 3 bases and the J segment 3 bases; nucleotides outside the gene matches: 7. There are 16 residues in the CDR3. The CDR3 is CATSDPPRTGTDTQYF. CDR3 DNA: TGTGCCACCAGTGATCCCCCCCGGACAGGGACAGATACGCAGTATTTT.

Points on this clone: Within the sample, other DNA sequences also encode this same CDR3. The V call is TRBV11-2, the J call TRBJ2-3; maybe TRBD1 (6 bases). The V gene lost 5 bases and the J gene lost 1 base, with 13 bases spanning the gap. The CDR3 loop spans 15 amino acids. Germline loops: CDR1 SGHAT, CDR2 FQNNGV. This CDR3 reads CASSPRDTRTDTQYF. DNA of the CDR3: TGTGCCAGCAGCCCCCGGGACACTCGCACAGATACGCAGTATTTT.

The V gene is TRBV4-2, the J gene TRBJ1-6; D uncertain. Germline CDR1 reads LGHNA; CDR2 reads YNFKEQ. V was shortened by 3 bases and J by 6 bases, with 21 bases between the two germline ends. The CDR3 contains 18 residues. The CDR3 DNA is TGTGCCAGCAGCCAGGTTTCCCCGTCGGAGGGTCTTAATTCACCCCTCCACTTT. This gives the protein CASSQVSPSEGLNSPLHF.

The CDR3 is CASSRAGNTEAFF. The CDR3 DNA reads TGTGCCAGCAGCCGGGCAGGGAACACTGAAGCTTTCTTT. The chain links TRBV3-1 (or the pseudogene TRBV3-2) to TRBJ1-1; D not resolved. Trimming shortened V by 4 bases and J by 1 base, and 7 bases separated the two germline ends. The CDR3 runs to 13 residues. Germline loops: CDR1 LGHDT, CDR2 YNNKEL (reference sequence).

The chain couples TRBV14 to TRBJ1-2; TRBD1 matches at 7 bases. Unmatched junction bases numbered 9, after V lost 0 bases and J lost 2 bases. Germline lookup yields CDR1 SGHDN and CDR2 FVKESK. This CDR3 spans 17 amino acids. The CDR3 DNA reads TGTGCCAGCAGCCAAGATCCAAAAGGGGGCCAAAACTATGGCTACACCTTC. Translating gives CASSQDPKGGQNYGYTF. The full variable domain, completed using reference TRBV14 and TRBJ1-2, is EAGVTQFPSHSVIEKGQTVTLRCDPISGHDNLYWYRRVMGKEIKFLLHFVKESKQDESGMPNNRFLAERTGGTYSTLKVQPAELEDSGVYFCASSQDPKGGQNYGYTFGSGTRLTVV.

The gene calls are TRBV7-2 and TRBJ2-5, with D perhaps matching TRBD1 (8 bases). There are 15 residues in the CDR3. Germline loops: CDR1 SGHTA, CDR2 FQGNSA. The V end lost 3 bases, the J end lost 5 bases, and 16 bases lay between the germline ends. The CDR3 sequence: CASSFKQGGWETQYF. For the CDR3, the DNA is TGTGCCAGCAGCTTCAAACAGGGGGGGTGGGAGACCCAGTACTTC.

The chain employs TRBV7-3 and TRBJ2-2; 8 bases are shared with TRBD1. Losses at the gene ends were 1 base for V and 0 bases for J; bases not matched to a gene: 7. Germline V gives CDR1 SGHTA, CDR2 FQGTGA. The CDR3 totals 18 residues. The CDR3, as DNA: TGTGCCAGCAGCTTAAAACCCGGGACAGGAGCGAACACCGGGGAGCTGTTTTTT. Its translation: CASSLKPGTGANTGELFF.

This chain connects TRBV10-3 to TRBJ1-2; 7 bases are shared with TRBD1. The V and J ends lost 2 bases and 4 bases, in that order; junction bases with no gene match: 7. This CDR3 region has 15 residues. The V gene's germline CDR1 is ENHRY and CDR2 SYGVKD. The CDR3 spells CAISEGAGGAYGYTF. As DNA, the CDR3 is TGTGCCATCAGTGAGGGGGCAGGGGGTGCCTATGGCTACACCTTC.

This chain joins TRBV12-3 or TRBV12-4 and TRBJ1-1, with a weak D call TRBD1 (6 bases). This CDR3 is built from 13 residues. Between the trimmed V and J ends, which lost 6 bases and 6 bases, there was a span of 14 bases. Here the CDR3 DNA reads TGTGCCAGCAGCATCCACAGGGACGCTGAAGCTTTCTTT. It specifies CASSIHRDAEAFF.

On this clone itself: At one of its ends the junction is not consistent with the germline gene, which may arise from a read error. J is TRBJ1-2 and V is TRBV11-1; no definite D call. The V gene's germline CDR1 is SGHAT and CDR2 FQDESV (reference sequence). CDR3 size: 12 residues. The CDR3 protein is CASSIAGLRYTF. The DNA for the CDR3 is TGTGCCAGCAGCATAGCAGGACTTCGGTACACCTTC.

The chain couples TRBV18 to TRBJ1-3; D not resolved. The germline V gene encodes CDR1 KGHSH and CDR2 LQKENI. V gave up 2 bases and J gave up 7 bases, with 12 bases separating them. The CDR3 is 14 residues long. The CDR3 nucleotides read TGTGCCAGCTCACCAATGGGCCTCAGCAACACCATATATTTT. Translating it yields CASSPMGLSNTIYF.

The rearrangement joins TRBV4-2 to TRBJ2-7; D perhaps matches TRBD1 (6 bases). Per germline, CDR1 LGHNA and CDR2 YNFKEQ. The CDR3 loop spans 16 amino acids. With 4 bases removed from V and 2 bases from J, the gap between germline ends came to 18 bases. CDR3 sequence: CASSPISTGETYEQYF. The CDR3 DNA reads TGTGCCAGCAGCCCCATATCGACAGGAGAGACCTACGAGCAGTACTTC.

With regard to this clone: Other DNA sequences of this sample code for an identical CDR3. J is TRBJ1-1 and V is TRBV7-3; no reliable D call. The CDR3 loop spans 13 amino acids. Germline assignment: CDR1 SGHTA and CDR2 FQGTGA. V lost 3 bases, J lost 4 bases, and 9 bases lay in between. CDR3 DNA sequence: TGTGCCAGCAGCTTGACACCCGGCACTGAAGCTTTCTTT. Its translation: CASSLTPGTEAFF.